This TCR beta chain stems from a study of blood T cell repertoires in COVID-19. The CDR3 consists of 13 residues. Trimming pared 5 bases from V and 4 bases from J, leaving 11 bases between. Looked up from germline, CDR1 is SEHNR and CDR2 is FQNEAQ (reference sequence). TCRdb's table, derived via immunoSEQ multiplex PCR, lists solely in-frame clones and lacks some. The table includes about 240,000 clones, roughly 76% detected once. The origin of this receptor is an elderly woman with COVID-19, enrolled during active disease. Input material: peripheral blood. The chain joins TRBV7-9 to TRBJ1-1; D remains unclear. DNA of the CDR3: TGTGCCAGCAGCGTCGAGGAGGGCACTGAAGCTTTCTTT. Translated: CASSVEEGTEAFF.